This T cell receptor beta chain was profiled in a study of T cell responses to AZD1222 COVID-19 vaccine. The table came from immunoSEQ multiplex PCR; TCRdb's copy has only in-frame clones and leaves some out. The repertoire holds some 150,000 clones, with about nine tenths as singletons. A remark on this clone: The antigen is not known.

Points from the study as a whole: Reportedly, nearly half of unique spike TCRs recognized epitopes outside B.1.351/B.1.1.7 mutations.

Germline-derived CDR1 and CDR2 are SGHRS and YFSETQ. The V and J ends lost 1 base and 8 bases, in that order; junction bases with no gene match: 8. This CDR3 is 15 amino acids long. V and J are TRBV5-1 and TRBJ2-1; 8 nucleotides line up with TRBD2. The sequence came from an adult in good health. Sequencing used peripheral blood, obtained on day 0 of AZD1222 vaccination. This CDR3 is CASSLFQRELDEQFF. In DNA form, the CDR3 reads TGCGCCAGCAGCTTGTTCCAGCGGGAGTTGGATGAGCAGTTCTTC.